Here is one TCR beta chain with its context. Its matching antigen is unknown. What was sequenced were expressed TCRB transcripts, since all of the isolated RNA had been reverse transcribed. About 3.6 million reads on average were seen across naive, central memory and regulatory T cell samples. Measured with immunoSEQ multiplex PCR; TCRdb has only the in-frame clones, and not every one. The repertoire holds 230,000 or so clones, around 15% seen once, with about 0.078% in the top ten. The data belong to a study of beta chain features in type 1 diabetes. Findings and caveats of the study: The study found fewer insertions and more deletions at VDJ junctions in type 1 diabetes patients. Sequencing used cDNA, and cells with high TCR expression could therefore be over-represented. All four CD4+ subsets of Type 1 diabetes patients contained TCRB CDR3s that were moderately but significantly shorter. In the patient group, naive, central memory and Treg TCRB repertoires seemed more alike than in the healthy donor group.

The CDR3 consists of 12 residues. Per the germline V gene, CDR1 is SGDLS and CDR2 is YYNGEE. V was shortened by 1 base and J by 7 bases, with 3 bases between the two germline ends. The TCR comes from a man aged 30 to 39 with type 1 diabetes. The material sequenced was naive CD4+ T cells from blood. The V and J genes are TRBV9 and TRBJ2-6; D not resolved. The CDR3 nucleotides are TGTGCCAGCAGCGTACTAGCCAACGTCCTGACTTTC. It encodes CASSVLANVLTF.